This TCR beta chain was identified during a study of spatial heterogeneity in lung cancer. At the level of the study: PBMC samples from follow-up, where available, were sequenced a median of approximately 24 months after resection. Fewer alpha-chain than beta-chain sequences were consistently detected. Study-wide results and caveats: Ubiquitous expanded tumor TCRs appeared in blood more at resection than follow-up.

The CDR3 runs to 12 residues. Trimming removed 1 base at V and 9 bases at J, with 8 bases between. Per the germline V gene, CDR1 is SGHKS and CDR2 is YYEKEE (reference sequence). Time point noted: blood at routine non-recurrence follow-up after resection. Whole RNA came from tumor, nontumor lung or frozen PBMC and was sequenced without being sorted. TCR cDNA molecules were tagged individually, and each one carried a unique molecular identifier. TCRdb recomputed calls from the 5' RACE reads with MiXCR, one row per CDR3 protein. The sample has around 110,000 distinct CDR3 sequences; roughly an eighth are singletons. In its sample, this clonotype was seen many times. Its antigen is unknown.

The J gene is TRBJ1-5, the V gene TRBV5-5; D not certain. The sequences come from PBMCs, collected at follow-up. This receptor was obtained from a male donor with early-stage non-small cell lung cancer. The CDR3 DNA is TGTGCCAGCAGCTTGCAGGATCGGCCCCAGCATTTT. Its protein is CASSLQDRPQHF.